The 21 T cell receptor beta chains below all came from one sample that was sequenced in a study of OX40 agonist ivuxolimab in advanced cancers. Assay used: immunoSEQ multiplex PCR; TCRdb lists only in-frame clones, some missing. The sample has over 65,000 clones; approximately 90% are singletons. Material: CD4+ or CD8+ T cells sorted from blood, obtained in a trial of the OX40 agonist ivuxolimab. The receptors here all came from an adult with an advanced solid tumor such as melanoma, head and neck, liver or kidney cancer.

The chain has TRBV4-3 and TRBJ2-3; D gene ambiguous. Trimming removed 0 bases from V and 8 bases from J, with 15 bases in between. This CDR3 is 15 amino acids long. CDR1 and CDR2 (germline): LGHNA, YSLEER. The CDR3: CASSQDRRVGGTQYF. The CDR3, as DNA: TGCGCCAGCAGCCAAGATCGGCGAGTGGGTGGTACGCAGTATTTT.

The rearrangement uses TRBV6-1 and TRBJ2-1; TRBD2 is a possible D gene (5 bases). With 7 bases removed from V and 0 bases from J, the gap between germline ends came to 13 bases. The germline CDR1 and CDR2 sequences are MNHNS and SASEGT. The CDR3 length is 15 residues. The CDR3 region has the DNA TGTGCCAGCATTATAAGGGAGAACTCCTACAATGAGCAGTTCTTC. Its translation is CASIIRENSYNEQFF.

V usage is TRBV2 and J usage is TRBJ1-2; D gene ambiguous. The V gene's germline CDR1 is SNHLY and CDR2 FYNNEI. The CDR3 extends over 11 amino acids. V shed 4 bases and J shed 5 bases, with 5 bases lying between them. The CDR3 sequence: CASSAGYGYTF. CDR3 coding DNA: TGTGCCAGCAGTGCCGGGTATGGCTACACCTTC.

The chain employs TRBV7-9 and TRBJ1-1; possible D gene TRBD1, 5 bases. CDR1 and CDR2 from the germline V gene are SEHNR and FQNEAQ (reference sequence). The germline V and J ends were trimmed by 1 base and 1 base, with 13 bases remaining between them. The CDR3 runs 16 residues. The CDR3 loop is CASSLGIQGWNTEAFF. CDR3 DNA sequence: TGTGCCAGCAGCTTAGGCATTCAGGGATGGAACACTGAAGCTTTCTTT.

The CDR3 sequence is CASSPSWKREGEQFF. The CDR3 DNA reads as TGTGCCAGCTCACCGTCATGGAAGCGGGAAGGTGAGCAGTTCTTC. This sequence joins TRBV18 and TRBJ2-1, with TRBD2 matching over 7 bases. The trim removed 3 bases at V and 9 bases at J, leaving 11 bases unmatched. The CDR3 extends over 15 amino acids. Germline CDR1 and CDR2: KGHSH and LQKENI. Supplemented by reference TRBV18 and TRBJ2-1, the full variable domain reads NAGVMQNPRHLVRRRGQEARLRCSPMKGHSHVYWYRQLPEEGLKFMVYLQKENIIDESGMPKERFSAEFPKEGPSILRIQQVVRGDSAAYFCASSPSWKREGEQFFGPGTRLTVL.

The chain couples TRBV15 to TRBJ2-5; perhaps D is TRBD1 or TRBD2 (6 bases each). Per germline, CDR1 LNHNV and CDR2 YYDKDF (reference sequence). The CDR3 loop spans 14 amino acids. Trimming pared 4 bases from V and 5 bases from J, leaving 14 bases between. CDR3 region: CATSKTRGLETQYF. The CDR3 DNA follows: TGTGCCACCAGCAAGACTAGGGGGTTGGAGACCCAGTACTTC.

The J gene is TRBJ1-5, the V gene TRBV19; 8 nucleotides line up with TRBD1. V was clipped by 7 bases and J by 6 bases; unmatched bases: 11. The CDR3 totals 15 residues. Per the germline V gene, CDR1 is LNHDA and CDR2 is SQIVND (reference sequence). DNA of the CDR3: TGTGCCAGTATGGGGGGGACAGGAATCAGTCAGCCCCAGCATTTT. It is translated as CASMGGTGISQPQHF.

V gene TRBV6-6 combines with J gene TRBJ2-1; 7 bases line up with TRBD1. Germline loops: CDR1 MNHNY, CDR2 SVGAGI (reference sequence). This CDR3 region has 16 residues. The V segment lost 8 bases and the J segment 0 bases; nucleotides outside the gene matches: 10. DNA for the CDR3: TGTGCCAGCCGTCTCGAGGGGGCCCACTCCTACAATGAGCAGTTCTTC. Residues: CASRLEGAHSYNEQFF.

The gene calls are TRBV6-5 and TRBJ2-4, with D maybe TRBD1 (5 bases). Germline assignment: CDR1 MNHEY and CDR2 SVGAGI. The CDR3 has 13 amino acids. V was clipped by 4 bases and J by 3 bases, with 7 bases between them. In nucleotides, the CDR3 is TGTGCCAGCAGTTCCGACAGCAAAAACATTCAGTACTTC. Amino acids: CASSSDSKNIQYF.

The chain combines TRBV11-2 with TRBJ2-2; a possible D gene is TRBD1 (5 bases). Germline V gives CDR1 SGHAT, CDR2 FQNNGV. V was pared by 5 bases and J by 0 bases, with 19 bases between. The CDR3 extends over 18 amino acids. The CDR3 spells CASSTLARARSNTGELFF. The CDR3 region has the DNA TGTGCCAGCAGCACCTTGGCCAGGGCAAGATCGAACACCGGGGAGCTGTTTTTT.

In this sample, this clone turned up once. The V gene is TRBV7-2, the J gene TRBJ2-3; 9 bases map to TRBD2. Germline CDR1 and CDR2: SGHTA and FQGNSA. V shed 1 base, J shed 2 bases, and the junction held 7 bases outside the gene matches. The CDR3 runs to 17 residues. CDR3 coding DNA: TGTGCCAGCAGCTTAGGAGTCGGCGGGAGGGCCACAGATACGCAGTATTTT. Encoded protein: CASSLGVGGRATDTQYF.

In nucleotides, the CDR3 is TGTGCCAGCAGCCGACTAGTGTTCGACGAGCAGTACTTC. This sequence encodes CASSRLVFDEQYF. The chain combines TRBV6-1 with TRBJ2-7, with D possibly TRBD2 on 6 matching bases. The V gene lost 6 bases and the J gene lost 5 bases, with 14 bases spanning the gap. The CDR3 consists of 13 residues. In germline, CDR1 is MNHNS, CDR2 SASEGT.

The chain couples TRBV6-1 to TRBJ2-7; D assignment may be TRBD1 or TRBD2 (5 bases each). Germline-derived CDR1 and CDR2 are MNHNS and SASEGT. The V end was cut by 8 bases, the J end by 1 base, with 9 bases between. This CDR3 region has 12 residues. The CDR3 loop reads CASRDASYEQYF. DNA of the CDR3: TGTGCCAGCCGGGACGCTTCCTACGAGCAGTACTTC.

V and J are TRBV9 and TRBJ2-3; 8 bases map to TRBD2. Unmatched junction bases numbered 4, after V lost 1 base and J lost 0 bases. The V gene's germline CDR1 is SGDLS and CDR2 YYNGEE. This CDR3 region has 16 residues. The CDR3 protein is CASSVLAGFSTDTQYF. The CDR3 nucleotides are TGTGCCAGCAGCGTACTAGCGGGCTTTAGCACAGATACGCAGTATTTT.

The J gene is TRBJ2-1, the V gene TRBV19, with D possibly being TRBD2 (5 bases). Germline-derived CDR1 and CDR2 are LNHDA and SQIVND (reference sequence). Trimming took 5 bases from V and 10 from J, leaving 21 bases between them. CDR3 size: 15 residues. The DNA of the CDR3 is TGTGCCAGTAGTGCCAATCGACTTGGACCGGGAGAGCAGTTCTTC. This encodes CASSANRLGPGEQFF.

As regards this clone: At one end the junction does not follow the germline gene, possibly because of a read error. The chain carries TRBV6-6 and TRBJ1-6, with D maybe TRBD1 (5 bases). This CDR3 region has 14 residues. CDR1 MNHNY and CDR2 SVGAGI come from the germline V gene (reference sequence). The CDR3 DNA sequence: TGTGCCAGCAGTCCTCGGACATATAGTTCACCCCTCCACTTT. Translated: CASSPRTYSSPLHF.

The chain links TRBV7-2 to TRBJ2-1; 7 bases fit TRBD2. The CDR3 has 16 residues. The germline gives CDR1 SGHTA, CDR2 FQGNSA. V lost 4 bases, J lost 7 bases, and 13 bases stayed unmatched. The CDR3 sequence: CASSYIRRLAANEQFF. CDR3 nucleotide sequence: TGTGCCAGCAGCTACATAAGACGGCTAGCGGCGAATGAGCAGTTCTTC.

The rearrangement joins TRBV11-1 to TRBJ2-7; TRBD2 agrees at 13 bases. The V gene end was trimmed by 5 bases and the J gene end by 4 bases; junction bases not matched to a gene: 14. Germline V gives CDR1 SGHAT, CDR2 FQDESV (reference sequence). There are 18 residues in the CDR3. The CDR3 sequence is CASSGGTSGTTNQYEQYF. The DNA of the CDR3 is TGTGCCAGCAGCGGTGGGACTAGCGGGACCACCAACCAATACGAGCAGTACTTC. The complete variable domain, with remaining parts taken from reference TRBV11-1 and TRBJ2-7, reads EAEVAQSPRYKITEKSQAVAFWCDPISGHATLYWYRQILGQGPELLVQFQDESVVDDSQLPKDRFSAERLKGVDSTLKIQPAELGDSAMYLCASSGGTSGTTNQYEQYFGPGTRLTVT.

The V call is TRBV28, the J call TRBJ2-7; D might be TRBD1 (6 bases). Deletions cut 5 bases from V and 2 bases from J, with 13 bases between. Germline CDR1 is MDHEN and CDR2 is SYDVKM. This CDR3 has 14 amino acids. The chain's CDR3 is CASSPTGPPYEQYF. For the CDR3, the DNA is TGTGCCAGCAGTCCTACAGGGCCCCCCTACGAGCAGTACTTC. Drawing the rest from reference TRBV28 and TRBJ2-7, the complete variable domain is DVKVTQSSRYLVKRTGEKVFLECVQDMDHENMFWYRQDPGLGLRLIYFSYDVKMKEKGDIPEGYSVSREKKERFSLILESASTNQTSMYLCASSPTGPPYEQYFGPGTRLTVT.

The chain recombines TRBV30 with TRBJ1-2; TRBD1 matches at 7 bases. Germline V gene sequence: CDR1 GTSNPN, CDR2 SVGIG (reference sequence). The junction had 4 bases not matched to a gene; V was cut back by 5 bases and J by 4 bases. This CDR3 spans 12 amino acids. The CDR3 loop is CAWAGGIYGYTF. The CDR3 nucleotides read TGTGCCTGGGCAGGGGGAATCTATGGCTACACCTTC.

The chain joins TRBV5-6 to TRBJ1-3; 9 bases line up with TRBD1. Germline V gene data show CDR1 as SGHDT and CDR2 as YYEEEE. The CDR3 has 19 amino acids. V dropped 3 bases and J dropped 3; count of bases not matched to a gene: 16. The CDR3 DNA follows: TGTGCCAGCAGCTCGTACTTGGGACAGGGAAGGACTATTGGAAACACCATATATTTT. Amino acids: CASSSYLGQGRTIGNTIYF.